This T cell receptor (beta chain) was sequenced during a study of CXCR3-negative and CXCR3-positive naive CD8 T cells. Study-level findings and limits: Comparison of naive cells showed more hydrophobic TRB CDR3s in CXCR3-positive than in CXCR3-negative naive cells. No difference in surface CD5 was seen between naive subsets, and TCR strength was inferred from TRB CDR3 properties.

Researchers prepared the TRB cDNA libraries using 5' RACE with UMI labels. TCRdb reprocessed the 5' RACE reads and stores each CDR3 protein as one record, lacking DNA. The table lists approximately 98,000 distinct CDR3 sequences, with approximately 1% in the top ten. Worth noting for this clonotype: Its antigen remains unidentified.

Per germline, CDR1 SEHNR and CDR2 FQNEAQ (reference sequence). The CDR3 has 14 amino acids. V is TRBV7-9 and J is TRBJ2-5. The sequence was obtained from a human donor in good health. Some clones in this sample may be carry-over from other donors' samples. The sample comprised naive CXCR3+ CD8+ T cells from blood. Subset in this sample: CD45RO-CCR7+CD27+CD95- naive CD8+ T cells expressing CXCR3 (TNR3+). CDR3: CASSLENARETQYF.